A single sample gave rise to the 27 T cell receptor beta chains below, sequenced in a study of blood T cell repertoires in COVID-19. Here immunoSEQ multiplex PCR was the method, and the copy in TCRdb shows in-frame clones only, minus some. The data contain about 80,000 clones, around 88% of them seen just once; the ten biggest clones take up more than 4.5%. Sequencing was carried out using peripheral blood. Receptor source: a woman aged 80 or over with acute or convalescent COVID-19.

The chain uses TRBV14 and TRBJ1-2; a possible D gene is TRBD1 (5 bases). Trimming removed 4 bases from V and 1 base from J, with 10 bases in between. Looked up from germline, CDR1 is SGHDN and CDR2 is FVKESK. This CDR3 comprises 14 residues. In nucleotides, the CDR3 is TGTGCCAGCAGCCTCGGGGGGTTTAACTATGGCTACACCTTC. Translation gives CASSLGGFNYGYTF.

The V and J genes are TRBV5-4 and TRBJ2-7; 11 nucleotides match TRBD1. There are 14 residues in the CDR3. Germline CDR1 SGHNT, CDR2 YYREEE (reference sequence). J was trimmed by 5 bases and V by 4 bases; bases with no gene match: 5. The CDR3 protein is CASSADRGLDEQYF. In DNA form, the CDR3 reads TGTGCCAGCAGCGCGGACAGGGGGCTGGACGAGCAGTACTTC.

J is TRBJ2-7 and V is TRBV5-5; D might be TRBD1 (5 bases). V gave up 0 bases and J gave up 3 bases, with 13 bases separating them. From germline, CDR1 is SGHKS and CDR2 YYEKEE (reference sequence). CDR3 length equals 15 residues. CDR3 DNA sequence: TGTGCCAGCAGCTTGGTCCAGGGAATGAGCTACGAGCAGTACTTC. As protein: CASSLVQGMSYEQYF.

The chain combines TRBV5-1 with TRBJ1-1; 7 bases agree with TRBD1. The CDR3 has 14 amino acids. The V gene end was trimmed by 6 bases and the J gene end by 6 bases; junction bases not matched to a gene: 11. Germline V gene data show CDR1 as SGHRS and CDR2 as YFSETQ. The CDR3 bases are TGCGCCAGCACTACGACAGGGAGGATGGCTGAAGCTTTCTTT. Amino acid sequence: CASTTTGRMAEAFF.

The rearrangement links TRBV5-1 to TRBJ1-5; D is unclear. V was shortened by 2 bases and J by 4 bases, with 7 bases between the two germline ends. The CDR3 consists of 13 residues. CDR1 SGHRS and CDR2 YFSETQ come from the germline V gene. CDR3 protein: CASSFGPNQPQHF. The CDR3 DNA is TGCGCCAGCAGCTTTGGGCCGAATCAGCCCCAGCATTTT.

The V gene is TRBV6-5, the J gene TRBJ2-7, with D maybe TRBD1 (6 bases). This CDR3 is built from 15 residues. The germline V gene encodes CDR1 MNHEY and CDR2 SVGAGI. Trimming removed 3 bases from V and 2 bases from J, with 14 bases in between. In nucleotides, the CDR3 is TGTGCCAGCAGTTATGGGGTAGGGGGAACCTACGAGCAGTACTTC. It specifies CASSYGVGGTYEQYF.

V usage is TRBV19 and J usage is TRBJ1-2, with D possibly TRBD1 on 6 matching bases. The CDR3 spans 16 residues. Germline loops: CDR1 LNHDA, CDR2 SQIVND (reference sequence). The V end lost 3 bases, the J end lost 5 bases, and 19 bases lay between the germline ends. The CDR3 bases are TGTGCCAGTAGTATCGGGTTGGGGGCTGTTGGGTATGGCTACACCTTC. The encoded protein is CASSIGLGAVGYGYTF.

The chain is built from TRBV7-2 and TRBJ2-7, with D tentatively TRBD2 (6 bases). Looked up from germline, CDR1 is SGHTA and CDR2 is FQGNSA. The V and J ends lost 6 bases and 0 bases respectively, with 12 bases between them. CDR3 size: 14 residues. The CDR3 reads CASRPYGSSYEQYF. The DNA for the CDR3 is TGTGCCAGCAGGCCCTACGGGAGCTCCTACGAGCAGTACTTC.

The V call is TRBV2, the J call TRBJ2-7; 8 nucleotides agree with TRBD2. This CDR3 is 15 amino acids long. Germline V gene lookup returns CDR1 SNHLY and CDR2 FYNNEI. V shed 6 bases and J 3 bases; nucleotides not matched to a gene: 10. This CDR3 is CASRQTTSDYYEQYF. CDR3 sequence (DNA): TGTGCCAGCAGACAAACGACTAGCGATTACTACGAGCAGTACTTC.

The table lists this clone with a count of one. This chain uses TRBV28 with TRBJ2-2; a weak D match, TRBD1 (5 bases). This CDR3 has 14 amino acids. Per the germline V gene, CDR1 is MDHEN and CDR2 is SYDVKM. Trimming took off 5 bases at V and 5 bases at J, with 12 bases between the two ends. CDR3 nucleotides: TGTGCCAGCAGTACCACAGGCCTGACCGGGGAGCTGTTTTTT. Translated, it gives CASSTTGLTGELFF. Variable domain in full (rest from reference TRBV28 and TRBJ2-2): DVKVTQSSRYLVKRTGEKVFLECVQDMDHENMFWYRQDPGLGLRLIYFSYDVKMKEKGDIPEGYSVSREKKERFSLILESASTNQTSMYLCASSTTGLTGELFFGEGSRLTVL.

The chain employs TRBV19 and TRBJ2-3, with 7 bases that match TRBD1. The CDR3 contains 14 residues. Germline CDR1 reads LNHDA; CDR2 reads SQIVND (reference sequence). J gave up 2 bases and V 9 bases, and 8 bases lay outside the gene matches. CDR3 protein: CARQQGWITDTQYF. CDR3 bases: TGTGCCAGGCAACAGGGGTGGATCACAGATACGCAGTATTTT.

The rearrangement joins TRBV3-1 (or the pseudogene TRBV3-2) to TRBJ1-1; D is perhaps TRBD1 (5 bases). CDR1 is LGHDT, CDR2 YNNKEL, per germline (reference sequence). The length of the CDR3 is 17 residues. V gave up 0 bases and J gave up 5 bases, with 19 bases separating them. This CDR3 reads CASSQDGVGQGGTEAFF. The DNA of the CDR3 is TGTGCCAGCAGCCAAGATGGTGTGGGCCAGGGTGGGACTGAAGCTTTCTTT.

The chain is built from TRBV28 and TRBJ2-7; D may be TRBD1 (8 bases). There are 13 residues in the CDR3. The V end was cut by 6 bases, the J end by 3 bases, with 12 bases between. Germline CDR1 reads MDHEN; CDR2 reads SYDVKM. CDR3 bases: TGTGCCAGCAGAACAGGGGGGGTCTACGAGCAGTACTTC. This translates into CASRTGGVYEQYF.

The chain recombines TRBV2 with TRBJ1-1; possibly TRBD1 for D (6 bases). The CDR3 is 13 amino acids. Germline CDR1 SNHLY, CDR2 FYNNEI. The V gene lost 6 bases and the J gene lost 3 bases, with 11 bases spanning the gap. CDR3: CASSRGEDTEAFF. CDR3 DNA sequence: TGTGCCAGCAGCAGGGGAGAAGACACTGAAGCTTTCTTT.

The V gene is TRBV5-1, the J gene TRBJ2-3; 11 bases map to TRBD2. V gave up 0 bases and J gave up 3 bases; unmatched junction bases: 3. Germline loops: CDR1 SGHRS, CDR2 YFSETQ. CDR3 size: 16 residues. The CDR3 nucleotides read TGCGCCAGCAGCTTGGAACTAGCGGGAGTGACAGATACGCAGTATTTT. Translated: CASSLELAGVTDTQYF.

In its sample, this clone was seen once. The chain combines TRBV19 with TRBJ2-3, with TRBD2 matching over 8 bases. The CDR3 runs to 12 residues. Germline V gene sequence: CDR1 LNHDA, CDR2 SQIVND (reference sequence). After removal of 7 bases from V and 4 bases from J, the junction contained 1 base not matched to a gene. In DNA form, the CDR3 reads TGTGCCAGTACCGGGGGGGCAGATACGCAGTATTTT. Amino acids: CASTGGADTQYF.

This sequence joins TRBV2 and TRBJ2-3; 7 nucleotides agree with TRBD1. Germline V CDR1 and CDR2: SNHLY, FYNNEI. There are 15 residues in the CDR3. The trim removed 5 bases at V and 7 bases at J, leaving 12 bases unmatched. The chain's CDR3 is CASSPSPTGAHTQYF. The CDR3 DNA follows: TGTGCCAGCAGTCCCTCCCCTACAGGGGCGCATACGCAGTATTTT.

The chain joins TRBV10-3 to TRBJ2-3; 7 positions agree with TRBD1. This CDR3 comprises 14 residues. Germline values: CDR1 ENHRY, CDR2 SYGVKD. V trimming: 6 bases; J trimming: 4 bases; junction bases outside the gene matches: 7. The CDR3 region has the DNA TGTGCCATCAGCCCGGACAGGTCGCCAGATACGCAGTATTTT. Translation: CAISPDRSPDTQYF.

This chain connects TRBV6-5 to TRBJ2-3, with D perhaps matching TRBD2 (6 bases). Germline CDR1 reads MNHEY; CDR2 reads SVGAGI. The V gene lost 2 bases and the J gene lost 1 base, with 10 bases spanning the gap. The CDR3 runs 15 residues. CDR3: CASSYQGLGTDTQYF. The DNA for the CDR3 is TGTGCCAGCAGTTACCAGGGACTGGGCACAGATACGCAGTATTTT.

J is TRBJ2-7 and V is TRBV2; TRBD1 matches 7 bases. Per the germline V gene, CDR1 is SNHLY and CDR2 is FYNNEI. V trimming: 0 bases; J trimming: 2 bases; junction bases outside the gene matches: 4. The CDR3 has 15 residues. The CDR3 loop is CASSEARQGAYEQYF. CDR3 DNA sequence: TGTGCCAGCAGTGAAGCGCGGCAGGGGGCCTACGAGCAGTACTTC.

In this sample, this clone turned up once. The chain recombines TRBV5-1 with TRBJ2-7; D ambiguous. CDR1 and CDR2 (germline): SGHRS, YFSETQ. Trimming stripped 4 bases from V and 6 bases from J, with 8 bases between. The CDR3 runs 11 residues. CDR3 sequence: CASSAEFEQYF. CDR3 DNA sequence: TGCGCCAGCAGCGCGGAGTTCGAGCAGTACTTC.

The chain is built from TRBV12-5 and TRBJ2-1, with 8 nucleotides matching TRBD1. The germline V gene has CDR1 LGHNT and CDR2 FRNRAP. V lost 3 bases, J lost 3 bases, and 4 bases stayed unmatched. The CDR3 runs to 15 residues. The chain's CDR3 is CASGLSGGGYNEQFF. Here the CDR3 DNA reads TGTGCTAGTGGTTTATCAGGGGGCGGCTACAATGAGCAGTTCTTC.

The chain employs TRBV5-1 and TRBJ2-7; 8 bases match TRBD1. CDR1 and CDR2 (germline): SGHRS, YFSETQ. The V gene end was trimmed by 0 bases and the J gene end by 3 bases; junction bases not matched to a gene: 5. This CDR3 has 15 residues. The CDR3 nucleotides are TGCGCCAGCAGCTTGGCCCCGGGACAGGTCTACGAGCAGTACTTC. Translation: CASSLAPGQVYEQYF.

The rearrangement links TRBV3-1 (or the pseudogene TRBV3-2) to TRBJ2-1, with a weak D call TRBD2 (5 bases). The CDR3 loop spans 13 amino acids. Germline V gene lookup returns CDR1 LGHDT and CDR2 YNNKEL (reference sequence). V gave up 4 bases and J gave up 4 bases, with 8 bases separating them. The CDR3 DNA reads TGTGCCAGCAGCCCTCGGGGTTACAATGAGCAGTTCTTC. It is translated as CASSPRGYNEQFF.

This chain uses TRBV19 with TRBJ2-3, with D possibly TRBD2 on 5 matching bases. CDR1 and CDR2 from the germline V gene are LNHDA and SQIVND (reference sequence). The CDR3 totals 14 residues. Trimming took 7 bases from V and 2 from J, leaving 13 bases between them. Written as DNA, the CDR3 is TGTGCCAGTAAGGTGGAGCGGTACACAGATACGCAGTATTTT. Translation: CASKVERYTDTQYF.

The V gene is TRBV5-1, the J gene TRBJ2-7; no definite D call. Trimming removed 0 bases at V and 3 bases at J, with 10 bases between. Germline V gene sequence: CDR1 SGHRS, CDR2 YFSETQ. The CDR3 extends over 14 amino acids. CDR3 sequence reads: CASSLASTNYEQYF. The CDR3 DNA follows: TGCGCCAGCAGCTTGGCCAGTACGAACTACGAGCAGTACTTC.

The rearrangement links TRBV5-8 to TRBJ2-1; 9 bases line up with TRBD2. This CDR3 contains 16 residues. Trimming at V came to 4 bases and at J to 0 bases, leaving 5 bases not matched to a gene. Germline lookup yields CDR1 SGHTS and CDR2 YDEGEE. The CDR3 DNA follows: TGTGCCAGCAGCCGCGGAGCGGGGGGCTCCTACAATGAGCAGTTCTTC. Translating it yields CASSRGAGGSYNEQFF.